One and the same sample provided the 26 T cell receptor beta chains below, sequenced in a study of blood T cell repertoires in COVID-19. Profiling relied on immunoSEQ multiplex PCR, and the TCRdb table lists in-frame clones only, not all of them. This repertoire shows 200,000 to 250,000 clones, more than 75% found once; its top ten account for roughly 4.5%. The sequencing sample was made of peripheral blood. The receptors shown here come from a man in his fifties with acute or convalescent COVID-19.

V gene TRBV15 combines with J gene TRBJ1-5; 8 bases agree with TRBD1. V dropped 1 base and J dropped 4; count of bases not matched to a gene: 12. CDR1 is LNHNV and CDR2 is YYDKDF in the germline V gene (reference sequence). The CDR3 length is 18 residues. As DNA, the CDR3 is TGTGCCACCAGCAGAGCAACAGGGGGTGCAAGTAGGAATCAGCCCCAGCATTTT. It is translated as CATSRATGGASRNQPQHF. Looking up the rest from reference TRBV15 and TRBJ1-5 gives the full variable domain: DAMVIQNPRYQVTQFGKPVTLSCSQTLNHNVMYWYQQKSSQAPKLLFHYYDKDFNNEADTPDNFQSRRPNTSFCFLDIRSPGLGDTAMYLCATSRATGGASRNQPQHFGDGTRLSIL.

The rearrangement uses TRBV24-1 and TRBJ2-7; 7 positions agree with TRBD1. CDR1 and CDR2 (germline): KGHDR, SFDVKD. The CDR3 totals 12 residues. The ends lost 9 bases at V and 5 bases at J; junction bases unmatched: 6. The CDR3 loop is CATRDSLHEQYF. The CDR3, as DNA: TGTGCCACCCGGGACAGTCTCCACGAGCAGTACTTC.

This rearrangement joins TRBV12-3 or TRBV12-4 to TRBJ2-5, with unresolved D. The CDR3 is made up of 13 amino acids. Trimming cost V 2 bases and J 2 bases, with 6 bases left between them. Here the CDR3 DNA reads TGTGCCAGCAGTTTATACAGACAAGAGACCCAGTACTTC. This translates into CASSLYRQETQYF.

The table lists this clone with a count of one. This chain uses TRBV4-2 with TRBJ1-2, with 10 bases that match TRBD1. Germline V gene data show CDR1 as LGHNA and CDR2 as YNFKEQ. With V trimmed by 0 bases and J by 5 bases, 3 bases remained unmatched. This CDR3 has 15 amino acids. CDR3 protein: CASSQDWTGGYGYTF. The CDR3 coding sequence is TGTGCCAGCAGCCAAGATTGGACAGGGGGTTATGGCTACACCTTC.

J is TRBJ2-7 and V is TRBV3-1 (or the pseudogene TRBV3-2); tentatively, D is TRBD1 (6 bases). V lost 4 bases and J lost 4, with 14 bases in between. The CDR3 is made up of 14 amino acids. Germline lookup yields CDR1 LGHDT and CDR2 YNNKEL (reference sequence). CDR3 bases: TGTGCCAGCAGCCGCCCGGGACAAGCATACGAGCAGTACTTC. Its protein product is CASSRPGQAYEQYF.

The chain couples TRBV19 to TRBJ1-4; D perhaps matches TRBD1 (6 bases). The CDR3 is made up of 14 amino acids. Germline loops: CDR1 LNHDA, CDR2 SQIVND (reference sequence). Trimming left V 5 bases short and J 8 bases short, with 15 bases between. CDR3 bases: TGTGCCAGTAGTTCCATACAGGGTGGGGAAAAACTGTTTTTT. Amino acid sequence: CASSSIQGGEKLFF.

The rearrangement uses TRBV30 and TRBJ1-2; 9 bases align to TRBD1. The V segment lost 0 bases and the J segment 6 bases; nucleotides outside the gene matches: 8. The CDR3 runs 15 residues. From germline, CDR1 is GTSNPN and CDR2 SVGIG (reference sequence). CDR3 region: CAWSVAVGQGNGYTF. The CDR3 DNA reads TGTGCCTGGAGTGTAGCCGTCGGACAGGGGAATGGCTACACCTTC.

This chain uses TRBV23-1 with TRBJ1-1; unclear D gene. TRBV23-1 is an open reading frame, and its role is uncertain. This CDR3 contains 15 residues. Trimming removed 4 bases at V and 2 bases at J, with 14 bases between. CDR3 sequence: CASSRYSNRNTEAFF. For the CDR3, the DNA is TGCGCCAGCAGTCGATACAGTAACCGTAACACTGAAGCTTTCTTT.

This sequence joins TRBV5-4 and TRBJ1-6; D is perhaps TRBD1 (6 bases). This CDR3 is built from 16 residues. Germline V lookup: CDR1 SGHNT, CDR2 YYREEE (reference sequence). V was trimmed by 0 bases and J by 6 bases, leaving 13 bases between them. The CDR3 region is CASSLARGTVNSPLHF. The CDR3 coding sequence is TGTGCCAGCAGCTTGGCCAGGGGAACGGTTAATTCACCCCTCCACTTT.

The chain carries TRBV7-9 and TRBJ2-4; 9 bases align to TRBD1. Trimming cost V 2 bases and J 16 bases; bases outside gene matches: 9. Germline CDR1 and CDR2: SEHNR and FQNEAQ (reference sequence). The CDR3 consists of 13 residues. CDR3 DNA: TGTGCCAGCAGCTTAAGGGCACAGGGGGCCCCTTACTTC. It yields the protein CASSLRAQGAPYF.

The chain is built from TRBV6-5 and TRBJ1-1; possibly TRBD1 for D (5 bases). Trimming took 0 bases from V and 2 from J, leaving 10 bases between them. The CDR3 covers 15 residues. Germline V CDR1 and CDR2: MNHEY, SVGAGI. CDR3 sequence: CASSYSAQANTEAFF. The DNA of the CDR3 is TGTGCCAGCAGTTACTCGGCACAGGCTAACACTGAAGCTTTCTTT.

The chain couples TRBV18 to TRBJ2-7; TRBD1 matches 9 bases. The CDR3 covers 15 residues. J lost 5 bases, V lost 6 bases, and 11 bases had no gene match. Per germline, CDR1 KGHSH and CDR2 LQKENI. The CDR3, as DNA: TGTGCCAGCTCCCCATGGGGACAGGGTATCGACGAGCAGTACTTC. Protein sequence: CASSPWGQGIDEQYF.

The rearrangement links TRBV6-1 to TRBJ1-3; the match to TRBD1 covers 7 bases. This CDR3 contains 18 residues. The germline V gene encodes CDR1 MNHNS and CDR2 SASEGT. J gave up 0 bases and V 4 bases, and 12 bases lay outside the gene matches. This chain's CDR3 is CASSVSGQRFDSGNTIYF. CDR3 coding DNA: TGTGCCAGCAGTGTGTCGGGACAGCGGTTCGACTCTGGAAACACCATATATTTT.

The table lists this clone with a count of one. The CDR3 protein is CASSLAPGTANYGYTF. CDR3 nucleotides: TGTGCCAGCAGCTTGGCACCCGGGACAGCTAACTATGGCTACACCTTC. The chain uses TRBV5-5 and TRBJ1-2; 7 bases line up with TRBD1. This CDR3 contains 16 residues. Per the germline V gene, CDR1 is SGHKS and CDR2 is YYEKEE (reference sequence). V was pared by 0 bases and J by 0 bases, with 5 bases of the junction left unmatched. The full variable domain, completed using reference TRBV5-5 and TRBJ1-2, is DAGVTQSPTHLIKTRGQQVTLRCSPISGHKSVSWYQQVLGQGPQFIFQYYEKEERGRGNFPDRFSARQFPNYSSELNVNALLLGDSALYLCASSLAPGTANYGYTFGSGTRLTVV.

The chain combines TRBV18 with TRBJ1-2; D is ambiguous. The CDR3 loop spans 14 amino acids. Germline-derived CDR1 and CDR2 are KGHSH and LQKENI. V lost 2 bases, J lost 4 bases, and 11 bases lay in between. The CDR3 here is CASSPSRESYGYTF. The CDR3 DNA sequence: TGTGCCAGCTCACCAAGTAGGGAGAGCTATGGCTACACCTTC.

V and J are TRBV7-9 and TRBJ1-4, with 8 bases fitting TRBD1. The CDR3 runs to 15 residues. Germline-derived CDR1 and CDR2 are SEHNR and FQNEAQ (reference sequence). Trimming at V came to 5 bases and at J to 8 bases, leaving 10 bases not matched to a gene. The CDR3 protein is CASSNGQGAWEKLFF. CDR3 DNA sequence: TGTGCCAGCAGCAATGGACAGGGTGCATGGGAAAAACTGTTTTTT. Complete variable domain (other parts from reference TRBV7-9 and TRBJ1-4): DTGVSQNPRHKITKRGQNVTFRCDPISEHNRLYWYRQTLGQGPEFLTYFQNEAQLEKSRLLSDRFSAERPKGSFSTLEIQRTEQGDSAMYLCASSNGQGAWEKLFFGSGTQLSVL.

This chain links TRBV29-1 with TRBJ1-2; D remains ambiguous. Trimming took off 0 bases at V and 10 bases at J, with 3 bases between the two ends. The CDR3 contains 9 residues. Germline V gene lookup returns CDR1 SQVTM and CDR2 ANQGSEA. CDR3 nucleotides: TGCAGCGTTGAAGACTACTACACCTTC. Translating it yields CSVEDYYTF. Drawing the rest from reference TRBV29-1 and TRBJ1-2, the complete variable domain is SAVISQKPSRDICQRGTSLTIQCQVDSQVTMMFWYRQQPGQSLTLIATANQGSEATYESGFVIDKFPISRPNLTFSTLTVSNMSPEDSSIYLCSVEDYYTFGSGTRLTVV.

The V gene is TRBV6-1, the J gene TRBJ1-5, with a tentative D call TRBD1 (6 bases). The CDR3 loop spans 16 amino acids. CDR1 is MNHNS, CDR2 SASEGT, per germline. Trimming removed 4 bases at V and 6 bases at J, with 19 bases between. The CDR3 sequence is CASSGYTGSGSQPQHF. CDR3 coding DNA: TGTGCCAGCAGTGGTTACACAGGGTCCGGTAGTCAGCCCCAGCATTTT.

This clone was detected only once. The DNA of the CDR3 is TGTGCCAGCAGTGAGGGGGGACAGGGGACAGGGCCCCAGCATTTT. Its protein is CASSEGGQGTGPQHF. The gene calls are TRBV6-1 and TRBJ1-5, with 10 bases identical to TRBD1. CDR1 is MNHNS, CDR2 SASEGT, per germline. The CDR3 length is 15 residues. V gave up 3 bases and J gave up 9 bases; unmatched junction bases: 8.

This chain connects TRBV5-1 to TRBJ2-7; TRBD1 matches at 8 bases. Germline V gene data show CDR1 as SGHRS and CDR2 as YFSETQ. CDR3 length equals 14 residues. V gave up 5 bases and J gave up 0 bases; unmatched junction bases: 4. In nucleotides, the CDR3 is TGCGCCAGCAGAGGGACAGGAGACTCCTACGAGCAGTACTTC. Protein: CASRGTGDSYEQYF.

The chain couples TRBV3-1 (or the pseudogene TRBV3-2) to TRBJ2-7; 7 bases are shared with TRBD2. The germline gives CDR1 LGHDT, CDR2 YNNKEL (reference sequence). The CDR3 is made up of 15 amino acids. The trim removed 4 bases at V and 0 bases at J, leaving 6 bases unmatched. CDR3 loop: CASSPTSASSYEQYF. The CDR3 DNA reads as TGTGCCAGCAGCCCCACTAGCGCCTCCTCCTACGAGCAGTACTTC.

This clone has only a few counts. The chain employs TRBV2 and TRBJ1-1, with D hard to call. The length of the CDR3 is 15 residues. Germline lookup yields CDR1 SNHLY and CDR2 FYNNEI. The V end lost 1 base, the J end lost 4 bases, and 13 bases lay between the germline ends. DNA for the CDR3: TGTGCCAGCAGTGAAGAGGGAATGGGGAGCACTGAAGCTTTCTTT. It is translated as CASSEEGMGSTEAFF.

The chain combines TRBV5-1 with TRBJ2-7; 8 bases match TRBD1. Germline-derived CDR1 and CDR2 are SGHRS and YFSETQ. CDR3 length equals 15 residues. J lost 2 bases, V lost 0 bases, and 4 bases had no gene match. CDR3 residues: CASSLAAGGPYEQYF. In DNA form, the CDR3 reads TGCGCCAGCAGCTTGGCTGCAGGGGGCCCCTACGAGCAGTACTTC. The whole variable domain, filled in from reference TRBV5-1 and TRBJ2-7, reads KAGVTQTPRYLIKTRGQQVTLSCSPISGHRSVSWYQQTPGQGLQFLFEYFSETQRNKGNFPGRFSGRQFSNSRSEMNVSTLELGDSALYLCASSLAAGGPYEQYFGPGTRLTVT.

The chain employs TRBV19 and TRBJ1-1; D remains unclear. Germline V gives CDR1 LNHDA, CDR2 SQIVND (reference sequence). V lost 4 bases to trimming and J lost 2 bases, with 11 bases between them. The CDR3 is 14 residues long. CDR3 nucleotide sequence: TGTGCCAGTAGTACGTTTTCAGGTAACACTGAAGCTTTCTTT. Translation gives CASSTFSGNTEAFF.

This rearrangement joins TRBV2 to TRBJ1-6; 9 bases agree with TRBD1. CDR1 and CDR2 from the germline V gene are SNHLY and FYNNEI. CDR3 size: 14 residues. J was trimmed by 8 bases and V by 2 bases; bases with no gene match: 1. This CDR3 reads CASSERTGDSPLHF. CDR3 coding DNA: TGTGCCAGCAGTGAACGGACAGGGGATTCACCCCTCCACTTT.

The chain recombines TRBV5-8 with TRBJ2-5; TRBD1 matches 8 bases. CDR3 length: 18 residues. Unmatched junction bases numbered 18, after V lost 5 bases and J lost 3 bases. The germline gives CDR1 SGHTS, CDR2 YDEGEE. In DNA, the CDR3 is TGTGCCAGCAGTTCTTGGACAGGGATCAGGGCAGGAGAAGAGACCCAGTACTTC. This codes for CASSSWTGIRAGEETQYF.